A single TCR beta chain is shown here with its context. The antigen remains unidentified. Treatment meaning: roughly nine-day PBMC culture with coronavirus spike peptide pools or control peptides (ViraFEST assay). The Oncomine TCR Beta short-read assay was applied to DNA of cultured CD4+ T cells. TCRdb called the PCR reads again in MiXCR, with one record for every CDR3 protein. Of about 14,000 distinct CDR3 sequences detected, 45% to 70% appear once; the ten largest clones hold roughly 17%. The data stem from a study of vaccination and CD4 T cells after COVID-19. The wider study: Participants received two doses of either BNT162b2 or mRNA-1273 vaccine. Cells received overlapping spike peptides from SARS-CoV-2, HCoV-NL63, HCoV-OC43 and HCoV-229E as stimulation.

The CDR3 loop spans 13 amino acids. Trimming removed 0 bases at V and 7 bases at J, with 10 bases between. The germline V gene has CDR1 GTSNPN and CDR2 SVGIG (reference sequence). The chain joins TRBV30 to TRBJ1-5, with TRBD1 as a possible D gene (6 bases). The sequence came from a human donor who had recovered from COVID-19. The sequenced material came from CD4+ T cells from blood, cultured in vitro. In DNA form, the CDR3 reads TGTGCCTGGAGTGTAGGGGGGATCCAGCCCCAGCATTTT. It codes for CAWSVGGIQPQHF.